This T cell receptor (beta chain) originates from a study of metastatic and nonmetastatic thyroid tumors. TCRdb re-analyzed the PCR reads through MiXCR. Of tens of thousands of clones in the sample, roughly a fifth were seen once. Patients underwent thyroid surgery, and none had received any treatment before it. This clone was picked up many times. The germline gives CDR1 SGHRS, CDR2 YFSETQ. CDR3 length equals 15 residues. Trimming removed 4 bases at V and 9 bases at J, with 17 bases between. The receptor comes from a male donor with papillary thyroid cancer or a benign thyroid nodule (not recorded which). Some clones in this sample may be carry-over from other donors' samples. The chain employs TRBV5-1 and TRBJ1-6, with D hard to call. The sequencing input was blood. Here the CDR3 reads CASSEKPGIGSPLHF. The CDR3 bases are TGCGCCAGCAGCGAGAAGCCGGGAATAGGTTCACCCCTCCACTTT. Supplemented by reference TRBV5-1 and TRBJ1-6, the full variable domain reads KAGVTQTPRYLIKTRGQQVTLSCSPISGHRSVSWYQQTPGQGLQFLFEYFSETQRNKGNFPGRFSGRQFSNSRSEMNVSTLELGDSALYLCASSEKPGIGSPLHFGNGTRLTVT.